What follows are 12 T cell receptor beta chains derived from one specimen sequenced in a study of regulatory dendritic cells for organ transplantation. Profiled with immunoSEQ multiplex PCR; TCRdb holds only in-frame clones, not every one. The repertoire holds 25,000 to 30,000 clones, with about four fifths as singletons. Sequenced sample: naive CD8+ T cells from blood. Subset here: CD45RA+ naive T cells. Receptors were obtained from a human donor in good health.

The rearrangement links TRBV18 to TRBJ2-2; tentatively, D is TRBD1 (5 bases). Germline V gene sequence: CDR1 KGHSH, CDR2 LQKENI. This CDR3 region has 17 residues. V was shortened by 1 base and J by 1 base, with 13 bases between the two germline ends. CDR3 sequence: CASSPRNRRGNTGELFF. CDR3 sequence (DNA): TGTGCCAGCTCACCACGAAACAGGCGAGGGAACACCGGGGAGCTGTTTTTT.

The chain links TRBV7-9 to TRBJ1-1; D perhaps matches TRBD1 (5 bases). This CDR3 has 16 amino acids. Germline lookup yields CDR1 SEHNR and CDR2 FQNEAQ (reference sequence). V dropped 5 bases and J dropped 1 base, with 17 bases sitting between them. The CDR3 reads CASSADSGLGNTEAFF. The CDR3 nucleotides read TGTGCCAGCAGCGCCGATTCAGGGCTAGGGAACACTGAAGCTTTCTTT.

The J gene is TRBJ1-2, the V gene TRBV19, with 8 bases lining up with TRBD1. The CDR3 is 15 amino acids. The V segment lost 3 bases and the J segment 5 bases; nucleotides outside the gene matches: 8. The V gene's germline CDR1 is LNHDA and CDR2 SQIVND (reference sequence). In nucleotides, the CDR3 is TGTGCCAGTAGTATCCTGGACAGGGATCTGTATGGCTACACCTTC. Translated, it gives CASSILDRDLYGYTF.

The gene calls are TRBV19 and TRBJ2-7; maybe TRBD1 (6 bases). This CDR3 region has 14 residues. Between the trimmed V and J ends, which lost 7 bases and 0 bases, there was a span of 13 bases. Germline lookup yields CDR1 LNHDA and CDR2 SQIVND (reference sequence). CDR3 sequence (DNA): TGTGCCAGTACCCCCAGGGGAAACTCCTACGAGCAGTACTTC. Encoded protein: CASTPRGNSYEQYF.

The J gene is TRBJ1-5, the V gene TRBV4-2; a possible D gene is TRBD1 (5 bases). From germline, CDR1 is LGHNA and CDR2 YNFKEQ. Deletions cut 1 base from V and 4 bases from J, with 14 bases between. The length of the CDR3 is 16 residues. CDR3 sequence (DNA): TGTGCCAGCAGCCAAGCTGGGGGGGTAATAAATCAGCCCCAGCATTTT. It translates to CASSQAGGVINQPQHF.

This clone was counted a single time. V is TRBV27 and J is TRBJ2-5; 7 positions agree with TRBD2. After removal of 4 bases from V and 5 bases from J, the junction contained 4 bases not matched to a gene. CDR3 length: 13 residues. CDR1 and CDR2 from the germline V gene are MNHEY and SMNVEV (reference sequence). The CDR3 here is CASSSWGGETQYF. The CDR3 DNA sequence: TGTGCCAGCAGTTCTTGGGGGGGGGAGACCCAGTACTTC.

This sequence joins TRBV29-1 and TRBJ2-1; 8 nucleotides agree with TRBD2. The germline V gene encodes CDR1 SQVTM and CDR2 ANQGSEA. This CDR3 is 14 amino acids long. The ends lost 6 bases at V and 3 bases at J; junction bases unmatched: 7. CDR3: CSVTAGVLYNEQFF. The CDR3 nucleotides are TGCAGCGTAACAGCGGGGGTACTCTACAATGAGCAGTTCTTC.

The chain uses TRBV6-1 and TRBJ2-1; TRBD2 agrees at 7 bases. CDR1 is MNHNS and CDR2 is SASEGT in the germline V gene. V shed 8 bases, J shed 8 bases, and the junction held 9 bases outside the gene matches. The CDR3 contains 13 residues. The CDR3 spells CASGEPGRDEQFF. Written as DNA, the CDR3 is TGTGCCAGCGGGGAGCCGGGGAGGGATGAGCAGTTCTTC.

The gene calls are TRBV9 and TRBJ2-1; 8 positions agree with TRBD1. Germline V gene data show CDR1 as SGDLS and CDR2 as YYNGEE. The J segment lost 4 bases and the V segment lost 0 bases, leaving 3 bases of the junction unmatched. The CDR3 length is 15 residues. This CDR3 reads CASSVGDRGYNEQFF. The CDR3 bases are TGTGCCAGCAGCGTAGGAGACAGGGGATACAATGAGCAGTTCTTC.

CDR3 amino acids: CASSQEVAQRHTDTQYF. In nucleotides, the CDR3 is TGCGCCAGCAGCCAAGAAGTCGCTCAGAGACACACAGATACGCAGTATTTT. The chain joins TRBV4-1 to TRBJ2-3; D call uncertain. The germline V gene encodes CDR1 MGHRA and CDR2 YSYEKL. V was cut by 0 bases and J by 2 bases, with 15 bases left in between. CDR3 size: 17 residues.

This clone was seen once. The CDR3 nucleotides read TGTGCCAGCAGTGAGGACAGGGGGGGAGATACGCAGTATTTT. This codes for CASSEDRGGDTQYF. The rearrangement uses TRBV6-4 and TRBJ2-3, with 10 positions matching TRBD1. The junction had 2 bases not matched to a gene; V was cut back by 3 bases and J by 5 bases. This CDR3 spans 14 amino acids. Germline CDR1 is MRHNA and CDR2 is SNTAGT.

J is TRBJ1-5 and V is TRBV6-5, with 8 bases identical to TRBD1. Germline V gene data show CDR1 as MNHEY and CDR2 as SVGAGI. The length of the CDR3 is 14 residues. J lost 0 bases, V lost 6 bases, and 1 base had no gene match. CDR3 loop: CASSRGHSNQPQHF. The DNA of the CDR3 is TGTGCCAGCAGCAGGGGGCATAGCAATCAGCCCCAGCATTTT.